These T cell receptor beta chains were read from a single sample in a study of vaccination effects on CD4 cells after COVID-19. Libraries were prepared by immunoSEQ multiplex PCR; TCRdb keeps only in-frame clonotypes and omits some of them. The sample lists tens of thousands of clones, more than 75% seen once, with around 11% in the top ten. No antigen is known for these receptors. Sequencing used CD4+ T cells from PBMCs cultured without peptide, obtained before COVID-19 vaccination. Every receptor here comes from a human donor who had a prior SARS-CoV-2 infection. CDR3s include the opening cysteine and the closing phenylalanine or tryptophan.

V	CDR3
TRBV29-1	CSVEDSGASYTF
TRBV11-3	CASSLVGPGELFF
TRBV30	CALERESRNGYTF
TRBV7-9	CASSLVMTYNEQFF
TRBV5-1	CASRRTSRTDTQYF
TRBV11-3	CASSFRGGGSFGHNEQFF
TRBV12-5	CASGSYRDYEQYF
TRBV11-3	CASSLEWTPTDTQYF
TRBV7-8	CASSLRTVDVYGYTF
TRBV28	CASSRQVRYGYTF
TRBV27	CASSKAVGTWVEPQHF
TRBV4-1	CASSQVGPGLSYEQYF
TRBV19	CASSLSMDRSQAFF
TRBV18	CASSHSPGLGINIQYF
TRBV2	CASSEGAGTEAFF
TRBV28	CASSETGGGRANYGYTF
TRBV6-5	CASSKKPRDYGYTF
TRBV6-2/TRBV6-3	CASSLGTSGRIDTQYF
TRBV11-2	CASSFRGLGGEAFF
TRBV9	CASSAQQGNYGYTF
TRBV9	CASSVAMVSGELFF
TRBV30	CAWSDSGRVYEQYF
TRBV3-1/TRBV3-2	CASSQDWQGATNEKLFF
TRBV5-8	CASSFAVSGTGGYTF
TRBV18	CASSPTARDEQFF
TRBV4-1	CASSQDLGTVEARYNSPLHF
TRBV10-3	CAIAGLAGGPGTQYF
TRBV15	CATSSPTGSGYTF
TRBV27	CASSPGARSLYEQYF
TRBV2	CASTGSRGGLNEKLFF
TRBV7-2	CASSQGTHGSTIYF
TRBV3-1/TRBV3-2	CASSQAGGGLDAFF
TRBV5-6	CASRQDRDYGYTF
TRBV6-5	CASSEWGGNQPQHF
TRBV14	CASSQDSRAIQQYF
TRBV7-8	CASSLASWTGQETQYF
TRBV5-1	CASSDVSAGTDTQYF
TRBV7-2	CASSLMGQAASPLHF
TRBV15	CATKQGFNLLSDIQYF
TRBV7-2	CASSLVAAAETQYF
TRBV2	CASSGTSGRGDTQYF
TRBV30	CAWSRDWEAYEQYF
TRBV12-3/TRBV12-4	CASNQDHTEAFF
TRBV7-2	CASRQTGDQPQHF
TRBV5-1	CASSPLPGEETQYF
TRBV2	CASSYRHPLHF
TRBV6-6	CASRGRGAKSGELFF
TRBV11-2	CASSFLPSDAYEQYF
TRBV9	CASSFGLNSYEQYF
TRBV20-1	CSAWDRKGYTF
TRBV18	CASSSDRSSYEQYF
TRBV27	CASSDYQGNNEQFF